Shown below are 27 T cell receptor beta chains from a single sample sequenced in a study of vaccination effects on CD4 cells after COVID-19. Antigens of these TCRs are unknown. Peptide-pool stimulation followed by sequencing identified expanded antigen-specific CD4+ clonotypes in the ViraFEST assay. A roughly 11-day culture period preceded the isolation of CD4+ T cells. Assay used: immunoSEQ multiplex PCR; TCRdb lists only in-frame clones, some missing. Among 23,000 or so clones, approximately 73% were seen once, and the ten largest hold 12%. The source was CD4+ T cells from PBMCs cultured with HCoV-229E spike peptides, collected before COVID-19 vaccination. The origin of the receptors is a human donor who received a COVID-19 vaccine.

The V gene is TRBV3-1 (or the pseudogene TRBV3-2), the J gene TRBJ2-2, with unresolved D. The CDR3 length is 13 residues. V was clipped by 3 bases and J by 6 bases, with 8 bases between them. Germline assignment: CDR1 LGHDT and CDR2 YNNKEL (reference sequence). This CDR3 is CASSQYGSGELFF. CDR3 DNA: TGTGCCAGCAGCCAGTACGGGTCCGGGGAGCTGTTTTTT.

The count of this clone is one. The rearrangement joins TRBV3-1 (or the pseudogene TRBV3-2) to TRBJ2-2; D is perhaps TRBD1 or TRBD2 (5 bases each). Germline V gene lookup returns CDR1 LGHDT and CDR2 YNNKEL (reference sequence). CDR3 size: 16 residues. Trimming took 3 bases from V and 2 from J, leaving 13 bases between them. CDR3 sequence (DNA): TGTGCCAGCAGCCACCAAACGGGACCAAACACCGGGGAGCTGTTTTTT. It yields the protein CASSHQTGPNTGELFF.

This clone was seen just once. The J gene is TRBJ2-1, the V gene TRBV5-4; 9 positions match TRBD2. Germline trimming cut 4 bases from V and 0 bases from J; bases unmatched to any gene: 8. CDR3 length equals 17 residues. From germline, CDR1 is SGHNT and CDR2 YYREEE (reference sequence). The CDR3 nucleotides read TGTGCCAGCAGCCCATTTCCGCGGGGGGGCTCCTACAATGAGCAGTTCTTC. Amino acids: CASSPFPRGGSYNEQFF.

The chain employs TRBV11-3 and TRBJ2-3; D remains unclear. The V gene lost 0 bases and the J gene lost 3 bases, with 13 bases spanning the gap. The length of the CDR3 is 16 residues. The germline CDR1 and CDR2 sequences are SGHNT and YENEEA. CDR3 coding DNA: TGTGCCAGCAGCTTAGATCTCGGTCCGAAAACAGATACGCAGTATTTT. Translation gives CASSLDLGPKTDTQYF.

This sequence joins TRBV5-1 and TRBJ2-1; perhaps TRBD1 as D (6 bases). Germline V gene sequence: CDR1 SGHRS, CDR2 YFSETQ. The CDR3 is 14 residues long. V lost 0 bases, J lost 9 bases, and 13 bases lay in between. The CDR3 here is CASSLDLGAAEQFF. The CDR3 bases are TGCGCCAGCAGCTTGGACCTGGGGGCGGCTGAGCAGTTCTTC.

The rearrangement links TRBV5-6 to TRBJ2-5; D is perhaps TRBD1 or TRBD2 (5 bases each). The CDR3 contains 14 residues. Germline V gene data show CDR1 as SGHDT and CDR2 as YYEEEE. Trimming stripped 5 bases from V and 2 bases from J, with 13 bases between. CDR3 nucleotides: TGTGCCAGCAGTTTAAAGGGACGGCAAGAGACCCAGTACTTC. Protein sequence: CASSLKGRQETQYF.

DNA of the CDR3: TGTGCCAGCAGCCCCCGGACAGGCGAGAATCAGCCCCAGCATTTT. It specifies CASSPRTGENQPQHF. This rearrangement joins TRBV7-2 to TRBJ1-5; 7 bases fit TRBD1. The CDR3 totals 15 residues. CDR1 and CDR2 (germline): SGHTA, FQGNSA. The V gene end was trimmed by 5 bases and the J gene end by 4 bases; junction bases not matched to a gene: 8. Variable domain in full (rest from reference TRBV7-2 and TRBJ1-5): GAGVSQSPSNKVTEKGKDVELRCDPISGHTALYWYRQSLGQGLEFLIYFQGNSAPDKSGLPSDRFSAERTGGSVSTLTIQRTQQEDSAVYLCASSPRTGENQPQHFGDGTRLSIL.

The chain carries TRBV5-1 and TRBJ2-3, with 14 bases matching TRBD2. In germline, CDR1 is SGHRS, CDR2 YFSETQ. V trimming: 3 bases; J trimming: 1 base; junction bases outside the gene matches: 4. The CDR3 extends over 17 amino acids. This CDR3 is CASSSGLAGVRTDTQYF. The CDR3 DNA sequence: TGCGCCAGCAGCTCGGGACTAGCGGGGGTTCGCACAGATACGCAGTATTTT.

This clone was counted between two and nine times. Germline and junction disagree at one end, which may indicate a read error. This chain links TRBV7-9 with TRBJ1-2; no clear D gene. The germline gives CDR1 SEHNR, CDR2 FQNEAQ (reference sequence). The CDR3 contains 12 residues. DNA for the CDR3: TGTGCCAGCAGCCTAGCTGGCAGTGGCTACACCTTC. The encoded protein is CASSLAGSGYTF.

The chain links TRBV18 to TRBJ2-7; 10 bases agree with TRBD1. CDR1 KGHSH and CDR2 LQKENI come from the germline V gene. V trimming: 2 bases; J trimming: 5 bases; junction bases outside the gene matches: 6. The CDR3 is made up of 15 amino acids. DNA for the CDR3: TGTGCCAGCTCACCAATCGGGACAGGGGACCACGAGCAGTACTTC. Its protein is CASSPIGTGDHEQYF.

The chain joins TRBV6-5 to TRBJ2-7, with 7 bases matching TRBD1. Germline CDR1 and CDR2: MNHEY and SVGAGI. The ends lost 6 bases at V and 7 bases at J; junction bases unmatched: 12. This CDR3 contains 14 residues. DNA of the CDR3: TGTGCCAGCAGCTCCGGGACAGATACAGGGGAGCAGTACTTC. Translating it yields CASSSGTDTGEQYF.

The gene calls are TRBV5-1 and TRBJ1-2; no definite D call. Trimming stripped 0 bases from V and 4 bases from J, with 13 bases between. The CDR3 runs 15 residues. Germline V gene sequence: CDR1 SGHRS, CDR2 YFSETQ. CDR3 sequence: CASSLDGDKSYGYTF. The CDR3 bases are TGCGCCAGCAGCTTGGATGGGGATAAGTCCTATGGCTACACCTTC.

This clone came up a few times. The chain uses TRBV4-1 and TRBJ2-7, with 9 bases matching TRBD1. Germline CDR1 and CDR2: MGHRA and YSYEKL. The CDR3 consists of 14 residues. The V and J ends lost 3 bases and 5 bases, in that order; junction bases with no gene match: 5. CDR3 bases: TGCGCCAGCAGCCATGGGACAGGGTCCGACGAGCAGTACTTC. It specifies CASSHGTGSDEQYF.

With respect to this clone: One end of the junction does not line up with germline, which may come from a read error. The chain combines TRBV11-2 with TRBJ2-5; D assignment may be TRBD1 or TRBD2 (5 bases each). This CDR3 region has 14 residues. The V gene's germline CDR1 is SGHAT and CDR2 FQNNGV. The CDR3 protein is CASSLEPGPHLGDF. The DNA for the CDR3 is TGTGCCAGCAGCTTGGAACCGGGACCTCACCTCGGGGACTTC.

The V call is TRBV6-5, the J call TRBJ1-4, with TRBD1 matching over 9 bases. J gave up 3 bases and V 6 bases, and 2 bases lay outside the gene matches. Per germline, CDR1 MNHEY and CDR2 SVGAGI. There are 14 residues in the CDR3. CDR3 residues: CASRRTGANEKLFF. The CDR3 nucleotides read TGTGCCAGCAGGAGGACAGGGGCTAATGAAAAACTGTTTTTT.

The rearrangement joins TRBV5-4 to TRBJ2-2, with TRBD1 matching over 10 bases. Germline V CDR1 and CDR2: SGHNT, YYREEE (reference sequence). The CDR3 has 15 residues. V lost 2 bases to trimming and J lost 6 bases; unmatched junction nucleotides: 4. The CDR3 DNA follows: TGTGCCAGCAGCTTTATGGACAGGGGGGCCGGGGAGCTGTTTTTT. This translates into CASSFMDRGAGELFF.

This chain links TRBV7-9 with TRBJ1-1, with a possible D match to TRBD1 (5 bases). The ends were cut back, 1 base at V and 0 bases at J, with 15 bases in the middle. This CDR3 is built from 17 residues. Per germline, CDR1 SEHNR and CDR2 FQNEAQ (reference sequence). CDR3 sequence reads: CASSLGGTENLNTEAFF. In DNA, the CDR3 is TGTGCCAGCAGCTTAGGAGGGACGGAAAATTTGAACACTGAAGCTTTCTTT.

The CDR3 region is CATTSGAGQHF. DNA of the CDR3: TGTGCCACGACCTCGGGCGCGGGCCAGCATTTT. The V call is TRBV10-3, the J call TRBJ1-5, with unresolved D. This CDR3 comprises 11 residues. V dropped 10 bases and J dropped 12 bases, with 16 bases sitting between them. Germline V gene sequence: CDR1 ENHRY, CDR2 SYGVKD.

As for this clone: At one of its ends the junction is not consistent with the germline gene, which may arise from a read error. V is TRBV5-5 and J is TRBJ1-2; 8 bases are shared with TRBD1. The germline CDR1 and CDR2 sequences are SGHKS and YYEKEE (reference sequence). The length of the CDR3 is 14 residues. The CDR3 spells CASSLTGGNDGYTF. CDR3 sequence (DNA): TGTGCCAGCAGCTTGACAGGGGGTAACGATGGCTACACCTTC. Based on the CDR3 plus reference TRBV5-5 and TRBJ1-2, the full variable domain is DAGVTQSPTHLIKTRGQQVTLRCSPISGHKSVSWYQQVLGQGPQFIFQYYEKEERGRGNFPDRFSARQFPNYSSELNVNALLLGDSALYLCASSLTGGNDGYTFGSGTRLTVV.

DNA for the CDR3: TGCGCCAGCAGCCCCAGGGGCTGGTTCGTGAACACTGAAGCTTTCTTT. As protein: CASSPRGWFVNTEAFF. The chain recombines TRBV4-1 with TRBJ1-1; D might be TRBD1 (6 bases). The CDR3 runs to 16 residues. Germline loops: CDR1 MGHRA, CDR2 YSYEKL. Between the trimmed V and J ends, which lost 4 bases and 0 bases, there was a span of 15 bases.

V gene TRBV6-5 combines with J gene TRBJ2-3; no reliable D call. V gave up 7 bases and J gave up 3 bases, with 11 bases separating them. The CDR3 contains 13 residues. Germline loops: CDR1 MNHEY, CDR2 SVGAGI. In DNA, the CDR3 is TGTGCCAGCACCTCTCCCGGGACAGATACGCAGTATTTT. Translating gives CASTSPGTDTQYF.

The gene calls are TRBV19 and TRBJ1-5; 8 bases are shared with TRBD1. J lost 4 bases, V lost 0 bases, and 8 bases had no gene match. Germline CDR1 reads LNHDA; CDR2 reads SQIVND (reference sequence). CDR3 length equals 17 residues. CDR3 nucleotides: TGTGCCAGTAGTATAGATAACAGGGGGTCCCTAAATCAGCCCCAGCATTTT. Amino acid sequence: CASSIDNRGSLNQPQHF.

The genes are TRBV5-1 and TRBJ2-5; the match to TRBD2 covers 11 bases. The V gene end was trimmed by 2 bases and the J gene end by 2 bases; junction bases not matched to a gene: 11. CDR1 and CDR2 from the germline V gene are SGHRS and YFSETQ. This CDR3 comprises 18 residues. The DNA for the CDR3 is TGCGCCAGCAGCTTAATACCTAGCGGGGGGCCCATTCAAGAGACCCAGTACTTC. Translated: CASSLIPSGGPIQETQYF. Complete variable domain (other parts from reference TRBV5-1 and TRBJ2-5): KAGVTQTPRYLIKTRGQQVTLSCSPISGHRSVSWYQQTPGQGLQFLFEYFSETQRNKGNFPGRFSGRQFSNSRSEMNVSTLELGDSALYLCASSLIPSGGPIQETQYFGPGTRLLVL.

The chain is built from TRBV14 and TRBJ1-3; TRBD1 is a possible D gene (6 bases). The V end lost 5 bases, the J end lost 3 bases, and 17 bases lay between the germline ends. Germline lookup yields CDR1 SGHDN and CDR2 FVKESK. CDR3 length: 16 residues. The CDR3 sequence: CASSSGQLLYGNTIYF. CDR3 DNA sequence: TGTGCCAGCAGCTCAGGACAGCTCCTCTATGGAAACACCATATATTTT.

This clone was counted a single time. The chain carries TRBV2 and TRBJ2-7, with D perhaps matching TRBD2 (7 bases). Looked up from germline, CDR1 is SNHLY and CDR2 is FYNNEI. The CDR3 is 14 residues long. Trimming took 4 bases from V and 3 from J, leaving 13 bases between them. In nucleotides, the CDR3 is TGTGCCAGCAGTGTATTGCGGGGGCTCTACGAGCAGTACTTC. This encodes CASSVLRGLYEQYF.

This chain uses TRBV27 with TRBJ1-1, with unresolved D. Germline-derived CDR1 and CDR2 are MNHEY and SMNVEV (reference sequence). The CDR3 runs to 15 residues. V lost 6 bases and J lost 0, with 14 bases in between. The CDR3 DNA is TGTGCCAGCAGGACTACAACACGGCTGAACACTGAAGCTTTCTTT. Translation gives CASRTTTRLNTEAFF.

The V gene is TRBV6-5, the J gene TRBJ1-5; D gene uncertain. This CDR3 spans 13 amino acids. Germline V gene sequence: CDR1 MNHEY, CDR2 SVGAGI. The V end was cut by 2 bases, the J end by 2 bases, with 4 bases between. The CDR3 nucleotides read TGTGCCAGCAGTTACATGGGCAATCAGCCCCAGCATTTT. It codes for CASSYMGNQPQHF.